The 2 T cell receptor beta chains presented below share a single source sample, sequenced in a study of blood T cell repertoires in COVID-19. Clones were sequenced by immunoSEQ multiplex PCR, and TCRdb holds only the in-frame ones, with some missing. The sample lists under 65,000 clones; about 70% were seen once. Material: peripheral blood. Receptors were obtained from a woman aged 70-85 years with acute or convalescent COVID-19.

CDR3 coding DNA: TGTGCCAGCAGTGACCCGGGACAGGGAATCGCCAATGAGCAGTTCTTC. Its translation: CASSDPGQGIANEQFF. J is TRBJ2-1 and V is TRBV6-1, with 9 bases that match TRBD1. The CDR3 is made up of 16 amino acids. The J segment lost 6 bases and the V segment lost 3 bases, leaving 9 bases of the junction unmatched. Germline loops: CDR1 MNHNS, CDR2 SASEGT.

The genes are TRBV10-1 and TRBJ1-1, with D maybe TRBD1 (5 bases). V dropped 5 bases and J dropped 5 bases, with 12 bases sitting between them. Germline V lookup: CDR1 WNHNN, CDR2 SYGVQD (reference sequence). This CDR3 contains 13 residues. The CDR3 reads CASSSGGETEAFF. CDR3 nucleotide sequence: TGCGCCAGCAGTTCGGGGGGTGAGACTGAAGCTTTCTTT.